The clone carrying this TCR beta chain has only a few counts. This sample was taken from a study of T cell repertoires in cytomegalovirus infection. One entry per CDR3 protein results from TCRdb running MiXCR on the reads. The sample includes approximately 140,000 distinct CDR3 sequences, about 6.5% seen only once; the top ten take approximately 19%. Germline V gene data show CDR1 as LGHDT and CDR2 as YNNKEL (reference sequence). This CDR3 comprises 16 residues. Between the trimmed V and J ends, which lost 4 bases and 0 bases, there was a span of 15 bases. V is TRBV3-1 and J is TRBJ1-1; TRBD1 is a possible D gene (5 bases). This clonotype was obtained from a human donor in good health (CMV status not recorded). Some clones in this sample may be carry-over from other donors' samples. The sample comprised PBMCs. The CDR3 DNA reads TGTGCCAGCAGCCCTCAGGGAATCCCCATGAACACTGAAGCTTTCTTT. Its translation is CASSPQGIPMNTEAFF.